The next 2 T cell receptor beta chains were all read from a single sample in a study of T cell repertoires in cytomegalovirus infection. MiXCR was run by TCRdb on the reads, yielding one entry per CDR3 protein. The table includes roughly 180,000 distinct CDR3 sequences, 20% to 25% detected once. The antigens for these receptors are not known. Source: CD8+ T cells from cultured PBMCs, taken from culture after CMV antigen stimulation. The receptors shown here come from a human donor in good health (CMV status not recorded). Some clones in this sample may be carry-over from other donors' samples.

This clonotype was seen only a few times. The rearrangement links TRBV6-2 or TRBV6-3 to TRBJ2-7, with D possibly TRBD1 on 6 matching bases. The CDR3 totals 14 residues. V lost 6 bases and J lost 0, with 12 bases in between. CDR1 and CDR2 from the germline V gene are MNHEY and SVGEGT. In DNA, the CDR3 is TGTGCCAGCAGCGAGGGGACACTCTCCTACGAGCAGTACTTC. It is translated as CASSEGTLSYEQYF.

This clonotype was picked up a small number of times. This sequence joins TRBV27 and TRBJ2-3; D remains ambiguous. This CDR3 is 13 amino acids long. V gave up 3 bases and J gave up 4 bases, with 8 bases separating them. Germline V gives CDR1 MNHEY, CDR2 SMNVEV (reference sequence). CDR3 coding DNA: TGTGCCAGCAGTTTTAACGGGCCAGATACGCAGTATTTT. This sequence encodes CASSFNGPDTQYF.